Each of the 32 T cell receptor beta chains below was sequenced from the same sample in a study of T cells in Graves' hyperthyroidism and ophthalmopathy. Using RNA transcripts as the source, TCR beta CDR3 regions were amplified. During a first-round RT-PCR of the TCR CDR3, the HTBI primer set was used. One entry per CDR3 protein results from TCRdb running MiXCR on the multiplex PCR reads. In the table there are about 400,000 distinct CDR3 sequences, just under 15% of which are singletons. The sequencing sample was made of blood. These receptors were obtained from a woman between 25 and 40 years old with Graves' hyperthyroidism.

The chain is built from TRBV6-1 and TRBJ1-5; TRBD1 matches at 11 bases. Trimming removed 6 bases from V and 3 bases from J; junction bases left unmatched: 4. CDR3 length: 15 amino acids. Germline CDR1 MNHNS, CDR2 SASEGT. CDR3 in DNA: TGTGCCAGCAGCTCGGACAGGGGGCACAATCAGCCCCAGCATTTT. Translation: CASSSDRGHNQPQHF.

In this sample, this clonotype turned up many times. The CDR3 loop reads CASSKRLAAYNEQFF. The CDR3 DNA reads as TGTGCCAGCAGTAAAAGACTAGCTGCGTACAATGAGCAGTTCTTC. The chain couples TRBV28 to TRBJ2-1, with 7 bases identical to TRBD2. The CDR3 runs to 15 residues. Germline V gene data show CDR1 as MDHEN and CDR2 as SYDVKM. J was trimmed by 4 bases and V by 5 bases; bases with no gene match: 8.

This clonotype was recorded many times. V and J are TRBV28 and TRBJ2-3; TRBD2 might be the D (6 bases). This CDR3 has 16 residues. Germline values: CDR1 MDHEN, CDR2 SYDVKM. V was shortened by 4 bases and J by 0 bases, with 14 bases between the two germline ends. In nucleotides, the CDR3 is TGTGCCAGCAGTTCGCCGGGGGATACTAGCACAGATACGCAGTATTTT. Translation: CASSSPGDTSTDTQYF.

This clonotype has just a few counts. In nucleotides, the CDR3 is TGCAGCGTGCAAGCCACGACAGGGGGTGCTGAAGCTTTCTTT. This sequence encodes CSVQATTGGAEAFF. The chain recombines TRBV29-1 with TRBJ1-1; 9 positions match TRBD1. Germline V gene sequence: CDR1 SQVTM, CDR2 ANQGSEA. CDR3 length equals 14 residues. Trimming at V came to 6 bases and at J to 6 bases, leaving 11 bases not matched to a gene.

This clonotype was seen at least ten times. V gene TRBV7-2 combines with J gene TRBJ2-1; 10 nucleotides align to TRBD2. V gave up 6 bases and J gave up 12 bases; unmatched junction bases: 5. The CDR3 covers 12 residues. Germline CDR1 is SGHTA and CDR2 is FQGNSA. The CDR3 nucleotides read TGTGCCAGCAGTTCACTAGCGGGACGGCAGTTCTTC. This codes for CASSSLAGRQFF.

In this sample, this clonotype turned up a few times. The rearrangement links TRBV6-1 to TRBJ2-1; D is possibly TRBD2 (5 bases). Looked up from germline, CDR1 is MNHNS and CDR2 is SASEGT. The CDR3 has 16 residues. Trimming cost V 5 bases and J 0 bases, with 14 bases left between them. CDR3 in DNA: TGTGCCAGCAGTCCCTCGGGCGGAGGCTCCTACAATGAGCAGTTCTTC. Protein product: CASSPSGGGSYNEQFF.

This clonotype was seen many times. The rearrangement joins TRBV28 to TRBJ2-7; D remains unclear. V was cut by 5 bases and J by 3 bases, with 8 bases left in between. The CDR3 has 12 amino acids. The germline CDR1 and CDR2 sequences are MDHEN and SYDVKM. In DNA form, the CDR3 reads TGTGCCAGCAGTCCAAGCTACTACGAGCAGTACTTC. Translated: CASSPSYYEQYF.

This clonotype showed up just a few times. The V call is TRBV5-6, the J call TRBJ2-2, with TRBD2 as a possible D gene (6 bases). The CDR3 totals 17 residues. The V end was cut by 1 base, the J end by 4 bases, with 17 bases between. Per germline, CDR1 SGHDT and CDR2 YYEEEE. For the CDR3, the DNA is TGTGCCAGCAGCTTGTTCGGGAGAGTTGGGGGCACCGGGGAGCTGTTTTTT. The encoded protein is CASSLFGRVGGTGELFF.

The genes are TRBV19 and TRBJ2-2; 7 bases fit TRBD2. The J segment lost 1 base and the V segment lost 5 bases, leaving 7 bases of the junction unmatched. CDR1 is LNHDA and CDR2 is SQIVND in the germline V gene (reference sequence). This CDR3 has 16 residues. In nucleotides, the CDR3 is TGTGCCAGTAGTCGGTTCCCTAGCGGGAACACCGGGGAGCTGTTTTTT. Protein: CASSRFPSGNTGELFF.

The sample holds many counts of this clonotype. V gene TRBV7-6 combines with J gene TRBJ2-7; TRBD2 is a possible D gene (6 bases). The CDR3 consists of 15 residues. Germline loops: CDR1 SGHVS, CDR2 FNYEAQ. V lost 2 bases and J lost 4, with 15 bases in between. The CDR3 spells CASSLSILAGYEQYF. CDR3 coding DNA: TGTGCCAGCAGCTTATCGATACTAGCAGGTTACGAGCAGTACTTC.

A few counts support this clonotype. CDR3 protein: CASSQGTGGAEQYF. In nucleotides, the CDR3 is TGCGCCAGCAGCCAGGGGACAGGGGGCGCCGAGCAGTACTTC. The rearrangement links TRBV4-1 to TRBJ2-7; 12 bases match TRBD1. V gave up 3 bases and J gave up 6 bases; unmatched junction bases: 3. The CDR3 length is 14 residues. CDR1 is MGHRA, CDR2 YSYEKL, per germline.

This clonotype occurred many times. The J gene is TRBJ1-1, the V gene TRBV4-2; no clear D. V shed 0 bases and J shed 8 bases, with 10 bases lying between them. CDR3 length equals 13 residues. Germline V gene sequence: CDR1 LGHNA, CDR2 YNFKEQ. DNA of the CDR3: TGTGCCAGCAGCCAAGATCGGGCCGGGGAAGCTTTCTTT. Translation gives CASSQDRAGEAFF.

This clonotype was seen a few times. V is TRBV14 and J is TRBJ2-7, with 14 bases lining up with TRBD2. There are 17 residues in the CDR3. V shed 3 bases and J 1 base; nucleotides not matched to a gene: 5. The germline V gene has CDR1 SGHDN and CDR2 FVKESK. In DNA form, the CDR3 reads TGTGCCAGCAGCCACCTGGGACTAGCGGGAGTGTCCTACGAGCAGTACTTC. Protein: CASSHLGLAGVSYEQYF.

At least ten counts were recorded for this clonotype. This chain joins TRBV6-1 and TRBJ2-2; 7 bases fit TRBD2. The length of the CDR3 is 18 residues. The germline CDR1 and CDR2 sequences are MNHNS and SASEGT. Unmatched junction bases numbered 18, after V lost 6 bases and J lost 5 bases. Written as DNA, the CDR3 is TGTGCCAGCAGGACACCCCGAGGGGCTAGCGGATTTACCGGGGAGCTGTTTTTT. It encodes CASRTPRGASGFTGELFF.

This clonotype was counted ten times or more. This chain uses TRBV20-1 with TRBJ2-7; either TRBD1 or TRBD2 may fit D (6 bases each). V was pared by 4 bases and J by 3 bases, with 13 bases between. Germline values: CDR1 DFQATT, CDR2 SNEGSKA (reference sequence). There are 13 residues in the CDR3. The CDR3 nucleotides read TGCAGTGCTAACAGAGGAGGGGGCTACGAGCAGTACTTC. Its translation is CSANRGGGYEQYF.

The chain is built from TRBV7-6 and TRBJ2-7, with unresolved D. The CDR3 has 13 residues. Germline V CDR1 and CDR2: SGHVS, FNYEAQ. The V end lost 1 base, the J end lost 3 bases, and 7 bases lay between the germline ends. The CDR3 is CASSLEQNYEQYF. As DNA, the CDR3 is TGTGCCAGCAGCTTAGAACAAAACTACGAGCAGTACTTC.

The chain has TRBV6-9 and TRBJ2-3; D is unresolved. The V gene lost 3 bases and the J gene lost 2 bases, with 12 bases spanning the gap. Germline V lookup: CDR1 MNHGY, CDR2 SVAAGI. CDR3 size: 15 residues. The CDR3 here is CASSYRPTVTDTQYF. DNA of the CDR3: TGTGCCAGCAGTTACCGGCCGACTGTCACAGATACGCAGTATTTT.

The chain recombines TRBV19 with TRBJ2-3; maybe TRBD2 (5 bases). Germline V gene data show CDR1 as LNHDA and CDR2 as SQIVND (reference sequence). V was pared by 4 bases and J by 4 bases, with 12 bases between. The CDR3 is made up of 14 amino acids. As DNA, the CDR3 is TGTGCCAGTAGTACTAGCCGAATAGCAGATACGCAGTATTTT. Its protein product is CASSTSRIADTQYF.

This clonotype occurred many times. CDR3 residues: CASRPFSTDTQYF. In DNA form, the CDR3 reads TGTGCCAGCCGGCCCTTTAGCACAGATACGCAGTATTTT. The chain recombines TRBV27 with TRBJ2-3, with D unresolved. The CDR3 is made up of 13 amino acids. With 8 bases removed from V and 0 bases from J, the gap between germline ends came to 9 bases. From germline, CDR1 is MNHEY and CDR2 SMNVEV (reference sequence).

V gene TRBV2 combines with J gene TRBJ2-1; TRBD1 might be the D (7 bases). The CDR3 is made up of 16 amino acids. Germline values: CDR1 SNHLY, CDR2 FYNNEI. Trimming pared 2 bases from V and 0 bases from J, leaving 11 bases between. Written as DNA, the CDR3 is TGTGCCAGCAGTGAATCCCAGGGGGGCTCCTACAATGAGCAGTTCTTC. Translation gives CASSESQGGSYNEQFF.

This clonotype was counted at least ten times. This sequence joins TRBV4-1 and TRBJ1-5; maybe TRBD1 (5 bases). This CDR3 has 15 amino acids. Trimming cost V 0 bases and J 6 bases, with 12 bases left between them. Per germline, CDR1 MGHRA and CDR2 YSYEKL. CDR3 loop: CASSQEYGARQPQHF. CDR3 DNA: TGCGCCAGCAGCCAAGAATATGGGGCGCGTCAGCCCCAGCATTTT.

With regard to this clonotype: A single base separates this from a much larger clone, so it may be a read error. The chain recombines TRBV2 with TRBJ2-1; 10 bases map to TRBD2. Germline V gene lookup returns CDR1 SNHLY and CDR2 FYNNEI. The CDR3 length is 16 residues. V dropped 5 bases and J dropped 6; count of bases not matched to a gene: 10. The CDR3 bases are TGTGCCAGCAGTCCACCGGGACTAGCGCCATGCAATGAGCAGTTCTTC. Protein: CASSPPGLAPCNEQFF.

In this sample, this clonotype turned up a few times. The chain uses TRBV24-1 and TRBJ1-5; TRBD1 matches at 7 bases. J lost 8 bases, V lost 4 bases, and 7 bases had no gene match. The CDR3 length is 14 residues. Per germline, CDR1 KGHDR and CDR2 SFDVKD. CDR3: CATSERQGLKPQHF. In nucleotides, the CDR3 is TGTGCCACCAGTGAACGACAGGGTTTGAAGCCCCAGCATTTT.

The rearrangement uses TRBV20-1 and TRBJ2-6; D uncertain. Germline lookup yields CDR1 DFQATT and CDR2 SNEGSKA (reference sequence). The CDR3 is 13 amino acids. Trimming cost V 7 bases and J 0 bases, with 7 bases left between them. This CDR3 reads CSGLNSGANVLTF. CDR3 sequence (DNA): TGCAGTGGTTTGAACTCTGGGGCCAACGTCCTGACTTTC.

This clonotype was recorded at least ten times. CDR3 residues: CASSRTPANTEAFF. In DNA form, the CDR3 reads TGCGCCAGCAGCAGGACACCTGCGAACACTGAAGCTTTCTTT. The chain combines TRBV5-1 with TRBJ1-1; D might be TRBD1 (5 bases). This CDR3 is 14 amino acids long. The V gene's germline CDR1 is SGHRS and CDR2 YFSETQ. The germline V and J ends were trimmed by 4 bases and 1 base, with 11 bases remaining between them.

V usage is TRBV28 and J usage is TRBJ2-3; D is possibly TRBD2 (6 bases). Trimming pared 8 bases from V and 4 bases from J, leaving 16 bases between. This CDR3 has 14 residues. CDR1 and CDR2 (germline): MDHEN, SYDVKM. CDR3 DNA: TGTGCCAGCGGGGGGACCGGGTCGGCAGATACGCAGTATTTT. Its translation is CASGGTGSADTQYF.

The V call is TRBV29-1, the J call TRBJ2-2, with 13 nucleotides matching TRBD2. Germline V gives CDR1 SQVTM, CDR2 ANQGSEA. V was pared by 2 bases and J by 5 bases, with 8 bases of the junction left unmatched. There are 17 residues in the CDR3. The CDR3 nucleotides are TGCAGCGTTGAAAAAACTAGCGGGAGGGGACTTACCGGGGAGCTGTTTTTT. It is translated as CSVEKTSGRGLTGELFF.

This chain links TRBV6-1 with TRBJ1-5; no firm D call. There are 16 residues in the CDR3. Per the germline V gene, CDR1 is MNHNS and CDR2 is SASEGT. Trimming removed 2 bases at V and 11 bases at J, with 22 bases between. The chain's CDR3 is CASSETSGPPNPAQHF. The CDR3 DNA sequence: TGTGCCAGCAGTGAAACTAGCGGGCCACCTAATCCGGCCCAGCATTTT.

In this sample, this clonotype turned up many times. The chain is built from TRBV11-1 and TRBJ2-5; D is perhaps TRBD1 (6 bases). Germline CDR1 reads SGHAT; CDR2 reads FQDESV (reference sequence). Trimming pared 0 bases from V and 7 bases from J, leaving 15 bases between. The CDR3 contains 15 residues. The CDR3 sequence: CASSLALTQGWTQYF. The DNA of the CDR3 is TGTGCCAGCAGCTTAGCGCTAACACAGGGTTGGACCCAGTACTTC.

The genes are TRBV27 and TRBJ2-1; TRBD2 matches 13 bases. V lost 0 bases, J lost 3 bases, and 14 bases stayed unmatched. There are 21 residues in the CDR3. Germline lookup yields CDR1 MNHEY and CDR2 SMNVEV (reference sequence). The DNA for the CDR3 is TGTGCCAGCAGTTTATCGTCGACTAGCGGGAGGCGGACCTCCCGCTACAATGAGCAGTTCTTC. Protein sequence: CASSLSSTSGRRTSRYNEQFF.

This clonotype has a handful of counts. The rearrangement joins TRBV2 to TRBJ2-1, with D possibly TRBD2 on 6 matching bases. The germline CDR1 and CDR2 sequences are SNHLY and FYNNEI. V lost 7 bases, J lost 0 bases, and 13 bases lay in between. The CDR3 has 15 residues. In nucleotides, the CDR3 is TGTGCCAGCATTGGGCGGGACCCCTCCTACAATGAGCAGTTCTTC. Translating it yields CASIGRDPSYNEQFF. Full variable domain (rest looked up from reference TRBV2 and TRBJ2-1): EPEVTQTPSHQVTQMGQEVILRCVPISNHLYFYWYRQILGQKVEFLVSFYNNEISEKSEIFDDQFSVERPDGSNFTLKIRSTKLEDSAMYFCASIGRDPSYNEQFFGPGTRLTVL.

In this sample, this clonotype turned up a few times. CDR3 in amino acids: CASSLGTGDIQYF. Written as DNA, the CDR3 is TGTGCCAGCAGCTTGGGGACAGGGGACATTCAGTACTTC. The chain joins TRBV7-9 to TRBJ2-4; 10 bases line up with TRBD1. The J segment lost 8 bases and the V segment lost 3 bases, leaving 1 base of the junction unmatched. The CDR3 is 13 amino acids. Germline V lookup: CDR1 SEHNR, CDR2 FQNEAQ (reference sequence).